Sequencing of this TCR beta chain was carried out in a study of CD8+ T cells in alopecia areata. At the level of the study: Treatment of the treated patients consisted of oral tofacitinib, 5 to 10 mg twice daily.

Study-wide findings and caveats: The study found higher clonality in lesional than normal scalp, especially in alopecia totalis/universalis.

V dropped 5 bases and J dropped 7 bases, with 9 bases sitting between them. The CDR3 sequence is 12 residues long. Per the germline V gene, CDR1 is MNHEY and CDR2 is SMNVEV (reference sequence). In its sample, this clone was seen a few times. Its cognate antigen is unknown. Extraction and reverse transcription of RNA yielded cDNA as the sequencing template. Measured with immunoSEQ multiplex PCR; TCRdb has only the in-frame clones, and not every one. The sample holds 200,000 or so clones; 50% to 70% are singletons and the top ten take approximately 0.44%. The origin of this receptor is a human donor with alopecia areata. The sample here was CD4+ T cells sorted from blood, taken at week 0. The chain uses TRBV27 and TRBJ2-1; D is unresolved. DNA of the CDR3: TGTGCCAGCAGTGGGTCTAGGAATGAGCAGTTCTTC. The encoded protein is CASSGSRNEQFF.